The clone carrying this T cell receptor beta chain was recorded many times. The target antigen is unknown. Template switching by 5'RACE produced TCR cDNA, adding a universal primer site and UMIs. TCRdb analysed the 5' RACE reads with MiXCR anew, one entry per CDR3 protein. The table records a few hundred thousand distinct CDR3 sequences, more than 3.5% of them present only once. These data belong to a study of T cells after yellow fever vaccination. General study findings and limits: Post-booster samples contained most primary-vaccination clones (approximately 97% CD4, about 87% CD8). Weaker overall was a secondary response that nonetheless peaked faster, on day 5 versus 15.

V lost 4 bases and J 8 bases, leaving 11 bases between the germline ends. The CDR3 runs to 13 residues. The sample was PBMCs, taken 15 days after the yellow fever booster vaccination. The sequence was obtained from a man between 18 and 35 years old who received the YFV17D yellow fever vaccine. The chain has TRBV12-3 or TRBV12-4 and TRBJ1-4, with D tentatively TRBD1 (6 bases). The CDR3 DNA is TGTGCCAGCAGTTATCCGGGGGCGGAAAAACTGTTTTTT. Protein sequence: CASSYPGAEKLFF.